One and the same sample provided the 7 T cell receptor beta chains below, sequenced in a study of blood T cell repertoires in COVID-19. Generated by immunoSEQ multiplex PCR, the TCRdb table keeps only in-frame clones and is missing some. In the table there are roughly 17,000 clones, approximately 86% of which are singletons. Sequences were obtained from peripheral blood. The receptors shown here come from a human donor in a cohort sampled during active COVID-19.

V gene TRBV10-3 combines with J gene TRBJ1-1; D might be TRBD1 (6 bases). Germline CDR1 is ENHRY and CDR2 is SYGVKD. V was clipped by 10 bases and J by 0 bases, with 18 bases between them. CDR3 length: 15 amino acids. DNA of the CDR3: TGTGCCACGAAACGGACAGCAAATATGAACACTGAAGCTTTCTTT. It yields the protein CATKRTANMNTEAFF.

CDR3 in DNA: TGCGCCAGCAGCTTGGGACCCTTGGACAGGGGCAATCAGCCCCAGCATTTT. Amino acids: CASSLGPLDRGNQPQHF. V usage is TRBV5-1 and J usage is TRBJ1-5, with TRBD1 matching over 8 bases. With 0 bases clipped from V and 2 bases from J, the junction kept 7 bases outside the gene matches. This CDR3 has 17 amino acids. Germline values: CDR1 SGHRS, CDR2 YFSETQ.

The chain couples TRBV7-9 to TRBJ2-3; D call uncertain. V was cut by 0 bases and J by 5 bases, with 6 bases left in between. The CDR3 sequence is 13 residues long. CDR1 SEHNR and CDR2 FQNEAQ come from the germline V gene (reference sequence). The CDR3 is CASSLATGDTQYF. Here the CDR3 DNA reads TGTGCCAGCAGCTTAGCGACTGGAGATACGCAGTATTTT.

This rearrangement joins TRBV19 to TRBJ2-7; D call uncertain. CDR3 size: 13 residues. The germline V and J ends were trimmed by 4 bases and 0 bases, with 7 bases remaining between them. In germline, CDR1 is LNHDA, CDR2 SQIVND (reference sequence). CDR3 in amino acids: CASSTSSSYEQYF. The CDR3 nucleotides are TGTGCCAGTAGTACGTCGAGCTCCTACGAGCAGTACTTC.

This clone came up a few times. V and J are TRBV5-8 and TRBJ2-3; the match to TRBD2 covers 14 bases. Germline CDR1 is SGHTS and CDR2 is YDEGEE. Trimming at V came to 3 bases and at J to 6 bases, leaving 9 bases not matched to a gene. The CDR3 runs 17 residues. The CDR3 sequence is CASSYDSTSGGADTQYF. The CDR3 DNA sequence: TGTGCCAGCAGCTATGATTCGACTAGCGGGGGGGCCGATACGCAGTATTTT.

The chain employs TRBV18 and TRBJ2-5, with D perhaps TRBD1 (6 bases). The CDR3 covers 19 residues. Trimming stripped 1 base from V and 4 bases from J, with 25 bases between. Per the germline V gene, CDR1 is KGHSH and CDR2 is LQKENI. The CDR3 bases are TGTGCCAGCTCACCACGTGGACTCCGGGACACACTAGGAGGAGAGACCCAGTACTTC. Encoded protein: CASSPRGLRDTLGGETQYF.

This chain links TRBV5-4 with TRBJ2-3, with TRBD2 matching over 8 bases. CDR1 is SGHNT and CDR2 is YYREEE in the germline V gene (reference sequence). Losses at the gene ends were 4 bases for V and 5 bases for J; bases not matched to a gene: 9. This CDR3 is built from 15 residues. CDR3 sequence reads: CASSLAGTSGDTQYF. For the CDR3, the DNA is TGTGCCAGCAGCCTTGCGGGGACTAGTGGAGATACGCAGTATTTT.